This T cell receptor beta chain was documented in a study of cytomegalovirus exposure and HLA in healthy donors (dated by TCRdb to about 2017). Context from the whole study: An earlier analysis of several hundred of the donors reported about 250 Gb of sequence data and some 100 million unique TCR beta sequences from about 179 million T cells. An early release covering roughly 640 HLA-typed donors comprised around 300 gigabases of sequencing data and roughly 85 million unique TCR sequences. Of the approximately 400 genotyped donors, over 70% fell in the genetic ancestry cluster associated with self-reported Caucasian donors. The aim of the study was to test whether cataloging public T cell receptors could identify signatures of past pathogen exposure. The T cell repertoires of several hundred subjects were profiled by immunosequencing and related to cytomegalovirus serostatus. Besides the first cohort of around 700 subjects, a separate validation cohort made up of 120 different subjects was used. To predict cytomegalovirus infection status, the study brought together high-throughput TCR immunosequencing, statistical association of individual TCRs with disease status, and machine learning. In a later analysis, previously published TCR beta repertoires from about 670 donors were re-analyzed and high-resolution HLA genotyping was added so that TCR occurrence patterns could be studied. In the later analysis, no new phenotypic data were used to find candidate immune exposures; instead, reliance was placed on TCR beta sequences and their occurrence across donors. In an earlier analysis of more than 550 of the donors, high-throughput TCR beta sequencing was used to judge whether each TCR beta V gene segment behaved as functional or pseudogenic. Donor age, sex, ethnicity and CMV serostatus were compiled together with the repertoire data. In a later genetic analysis, genome-wide SNP genotypes for about three fifths of the roughly 670 donors were used, and that subset was treated as a discovery cohort. All discovery cohort repertoires had been generated using a single sequencing platform. HLA typing included class I and class II loci at four-digit resolution. The number of typed donors differed by locus: roughly 629-640 for A, B, C, DRB1 and DQB1; approximately 530 for DQA1; around 580 for DPA1; and 450 to 480 for DPB1. Because of strong linkage in the cohort, four or five DR-DQ haplotypes were treated as single units for association and clustering. On average, roughly 240,000 unique TCR beta nucleotide sequences were sequenced per donor among 398 genotyped donors of the cohort, with 15% to 20% of those sequences being non-productive.

The cohort was made up of under 800 healthy bone marrow donors. Cohort members were all nominally healthy when sampled, although unrecorded immune exposures were likely present. The donor was CMV seronegative and was included in the group of several hundred seronegative cohort members. A peripheral blood sample was collected from each donor, and TCR beta sequencing was performed on peripheral blood mononuclear cells. The Qiagen DNeasy Blood Extraction Kit was used to extract genomic DNA from the blood cell samples. Study-wide conclusions, independent of this receptor: When HLA alleles, especially DR and DQ, strongly co-occurred, TCR associations were difficult to assign to individual alleles. Some IMGT-functional V segments, including TRBV6-2 and TRBV6-3, could not be distinguished by the 87-base-pair reads and were therefore excluded. In a later analysis, the rate of TCR association differed among HLA loci, with DRB1 alleles having the most associated TCRs and HLA-C alleles having the fewest. A total of 150 to 200 TCR beta chains were listed by the study as associated with cytomegalovirus. Across donors, most TCR sequences were observed very rarely, whereas some public TCRs were present in many individuals. In a later analysis, HLA-associated TCR beta chains showed more clonal expansion and lower generation probabilities than non-associated chains that were equally common. For the cohort, immune exposure information was limited to CMV serostatus. A later analysis found that most CMV-associated TCR beta chains appeared HLA-restricted, with HLA associations seemingly driven largely by CMV exposure. A later genetic analysis associated a missense DCLRE1C variant with V-gene and J-gene trimming of TCR beta chains, and an independent cohort replicated the association. A group of highly shared sequence variants was considered likely to be a technical artifact of the sequencing pipeline. Only TCR beta chains were sequenced in this cohort, and the absence of alpha or paired-chain data limited detectable features. At a false discovery rate of 0.05, a later analysis linked under 20,000 TCR beta sequences to specific HLA alleles. Linkage disequilibrium might explain the correlated functional status among segregating V segments, but an unknown experimental factor could not be ruled out. An earlier analysis of approximately 600 of the donors showed that most TCR beta V segments appeared in productive rearrangements either about 87% or about 30% of the time, which broadly matched IMGT annotations. Because some donors lacked HLA typing at each locus, the association tests relied only on the typed subset. Because counts were too low, roughly 18 rarely observed V segments, including chromosome 9 orphons, were left out of the earlier analysis of 500 to 750 of the donors. The presence/absence analyses assumed that sequencing depth was roughly uniform across donors, and that assumption may not be true. The classifier was reported to diagnose cytomegalovirus status with high specificity and sensitivity in both the original and validation cohorts. In vitro tests confirmed that a few of the cytomegalovirus-associated TCR beta chains recognize cytomegalovirus antigens. The authors suggested that the approach could potentially be extended to other disease states and immunological phenotypes. A later analysis reported that several top co-occurrence clusters appeared linked to parvovirus B19, influenza, CMV and Epstein-Barr virus. In a later genetic analysis, fewer N-insertions in productive TCRs were reported among donors in an Asian-associated ancestry cluster than the roughly 700-donor mean. A further reported finding was that TCR beta sequences accurately predicted the HLA-A and HLA-B alleles for most subjects in the first cohort.

Library construction relied on the immunoSEQ multiplex PCR assay. A mixture of 60 forward primers for TCR Vbeta segments and 13 reverse primers for TCR Jbeta segments was used in the multiplex PCR. The CDR3 region of rearranged TCR beta genes was amplified from genomic DNA with a multiplex PCR assay. The amplified TCR beta libraries were sequenced on the Illumina HiSeq System as 87-base-pair reads. On the study's bioinformatics: A later analysis tallied tens of millions of unique TCR beta chains across the 700 or so repertoires, and about 10 million of those chains were shared by two or more donors. Raw reads were error-corrected and collapsed into unique sequences by a nearest-neighbor algorithm in which closely related sequences were merged to remove PCR and sequencing errors. CDR3 sequences were aligned to IMGT reference sequences to assign V, D and J gene segments. For a sequence to be retained, a match of at least six nucleotides was required to both a V gene segment and a J gene segment. Rearrangements were called productive when the CDR3 lacked stop codons and stayed in frame with V and J; all others were non-productive. Following IMGT convention, CDR3 was defined as the stretch from the second conserved V-encoded cysteine to the conserved J-encoded phenylalanine. Sequences without an unambiguous match to a single V gene segment were excluded from the earlier analysis of over 500 of the donors. An earlier analysis of some 610 of the donors called V segments functional above 56.7% productive rearrangements and segregating when the between-donor standard deviation exceeded 5%. A statistical classification framework was built for diagnosing cytomegalovirus status from the catalog of TCR beta chain sequences. In a later analysis, V and J genes were assigned by comparing TCR nucleotide sequences against IMGT/GENE-DB human TR gene sequences. A later analysis assigned CDR3 sequences and most-parsimonious VDJ recombination scenarios with the TCRdist pipeline. In a later analysis, each TCR beta chain was defined by its CDR3 amino acid sequence together with its V-gene family, and reads lacking a unique V-gene family were excluded. As a way to deal with suspected cross-contamination and a sequencing artifact, a later analysis dropped hundreds of nucleotide sequences that were highly shared and had low generation probability. For each public chain, a later analysis derived a clonal expansion index from normalized ranks of inferred template counts within each repertoire. A later analysis computed generation probabilities with a VDJ recombination model fitted to out-of-frame rearrangements, and checked the results against IGoR. In a later analysis, TCR-TCR, TCR-HLA and TCR-CMV co-occurrence was scored with hypergeometric tests, and a repertoire-size bias correction was applied to TCR pairs. To estimate false discovery rates, a later analysis permuted the HLA or CMV assignments 20 times. In a later analysis, co-occurring TCRs were grouped with DBSCAN, and TCRdist sequence similarity was added when clustering was performed within HLA-allele-positive subsets. Co-occurrence clustering excluded repertoires with fewer than 30,000 or more than 120,000 public chains, plus five with anomalous nucleotide sharing. The clones in this table, taken by TCRdb from immuneACCESS, are in-frame only. Not every clone is retained; where verified, under half of the shortfall comes from an unresolved V gene, and the cause of the rest is unknown. The V and J calls and clone size were taken over from that table, and D and trimming were inferred from the DNA. For this sample the table gives under 150,000 clones, of which 80% to 90% were detected only once. About 2.5% of the sample belongs to the ten largest clones.

To note about this clone: Its antigen is not yet known. Per-base quality was not reported, and no clone a single base away is much larger than it.

The CDR3 starts with the cysteine, ends with the phenylalanine, and has 14 residues. The sequence is cut down to CDR3 DNA, 42 bases in frame from base 1. From the germline V gene (reference sequence), CDR1 is LNHDA and CDR2 is SQIVND. The germline ends are 8 bases apart after V is trimmed by 5 bases and J by 3 bases. This clonotype was obtained from a man aged 45-65 years in good health and CMV-seronegative. What was sequenced was PBMCs. The chain uses TRBV19 and TRBJ1-6; the D gene lacks a confident call. The bases read TGTGCCAGTAGTCCGCAGATCTATAATTCACCCCTCCACTTT. The encoded protein is CASSPQIYNSPLHF.